This T cell receptor beta chain was documented in a study of T cell responses to AZD1222 COVID-19 vaccine. General observations from the study: With dominance at 160-218 and 743-854, vaccine-associated CD4 TCRs spanned spike. Only after the peak T cell response were repertoires sampled. Most donors were white British and more were female, and clonal diversity was possibly underestimated. When two AZD1222 doses had been given, Spike-specific TCR breadth and depth rose.

V was clipped by 5 bases and J by 0 bases, with 22 bases between them. The germline V gene encodes CDR1 MDHEN and CDR2 SYDVKM. The CDR3 totals 18 residues. Comment on this clone: No antigen is known for it.

Clones were read by immunoSEQ multiplex PCR, and TCRdb kept only the in-frame ones, dropping some. The top ten clones hold 7% to 9% of a sample with over 130,000 clones, about 90% of them seen once. This sequence was found in an adult who received the MenACWY meningococcal vaccine as a control. The chain combines TRBV28 with TRBJ1-2, with D perhaps TRBD1 (5 bases). The specimen comprised peripheral blood, sampled 28 days after the second dose of the MenACWY control vaccine. DNA of the CDR3: TGTGCCAGCAGTACGGCAGGGAAACAGCATAGAGCTAACTATGGCTACACCTTC. It encodes CASSTAGKQHRANYGYTF.